This T cell receptor beta chain was profiled in a study of T cells after yellow fever vaccination. The V gene's germline CDR1 is SGHVS and CDR2 FNYEAQ. V was clipped by 5 bases and J by 2 bases; unmatched bases: 6. CDR3 length equals 17 residues. Study-wide findings and caveats: Though weaker, the secondary response peaked faster, on day 5 versus 15. High-abundance clonotypes from the bulk population could contaminate FACS-sorted repertoires.

In making TCR cDNA, 5'RACE template switching added a universal primer site and UMIs to it. TCRdb re-called the 5' RACE reads with MiXCR, one entry per CDR3 protein. The table includes a few hundred thousand distinct CDR3 sequences, about 5.2% detected once. This clonotype was seen only a few times. Its antigen is as yet unknown. The sample was CD4+ T cells sorted from PBMCs, taken on the day of the yellow fever booster vaccination. This TCR was sampled from a man aged 18 to 29 who received the YFV17D yellow fever vaccine. The rearrangement uses TRBV7-6 and TRBJ2-5, with TRBD2 matching 15 bases. The CDR3: CASSDPGLAGGQETQYF. CDR3 nucleotide sequence: TGTGCCAGCAGCGATCCGGGACTAGCGGGGGGACAAGAGACCCAGTACTTC.